Listed below are T cell receptor beta chains from one sample, sequenced in a study of shared clonotypes between healthy human individuals. Assay used: immunoSEQ multiplex PCR; TCRdb lists only in-frame clones, some missing. The sample lists 2,500,000 or so clones; 85% to 95% were seen once. Sequenced input: naive CD4+ T cells from PBMCs. The receptor source for this set is a young man in good health. Some clones in this sample may be carry-over from other donors' samples. Each CDR3 is given with its conserved first and last residue. Each record gives: J gene, V gene, clone size, D gene, CDR3 DNA, CDR3 protein. D genes are given only for firm matches. A clone size is listed for some rows: how often the clone was seen (once, few, many), or a class if it is expanded.

TRBJ1-6 | TRBV5-1 | . | . | TGCGCCAGCAGCTTGGTGGGGACCTATTCACCCCTCCACTTT | CASSLVGTYSPLHF
TRBJ1-2 | TRBV7-8 | once | TRBD1 | TGTGCCAGCAGCCCGACAGGGAACTATGGCTACACCTTC | CASSPTGNYGYTF
TRBJ2-1 | TRBV30 | . | TRBD1 | TGTGCCTGGAGTGTGGACAGGAACAATGAGCAGTTCTTC | CAWSVDRNNEQFF
TRBJ1-4 | TRBV7-9 | . | . | TGTGCCAGCAGCCGTTGGGCGGACACAACTAATGAAAAACTGTTTTTT | CASSRWADTTNEKLFF
TRBJ1-5 | TRBV28 | . | . | TGTGCCAGCAGCGGAAATCAGCCCCAGCATTTT | CASSGNQPQHF
TRBJ2-5 | TRBV13 | . | TRBD2 | TGTGCCAGCAGCTTAGCCCCGGGACTAGCGGGAGGCGAACAAGAGACCCAGTACTTC | CASSLAPGLAGGEQETQYF
TRBJ1-5 | TRBV6-5 | . | . | TGTGCCAGCAGCCGAGTTATTGGGGGGCATCAGCCCCAGCATTTT | CASSRVIGGHQPQHF
TRBJ2-7 | TRBV28 | once | TRBD2 | TGTGCCAGCAGTTTAACTAGCGGGACCTACGAGCAGTACTTC | CASSLTSGTYEQYF
TRBJ2-2 | TRBV7-9 | . | TRBD1 | TGTGCCAGCAGCCTTATCTCGGGACAGGTCAGGCGCGGGGAGCTGTTTTTT | CASSLISGQVRRGELFF
TRBJ2-3 | TRBV19 | . | . | TGTGCCAGTAGGGTCATTGGGGTAGATACGCAGTATTTT | CASRVIGVDTQYF
TRBJ2-1 | TRBV2 | . | . | TGTGCCAGCAGCCCCCTAGCGACTTACAATGAGCAGTTCTTC | CASSPLATYNEQFF
TRBJ2-3 | TRBV6-1 | . | . | TGTGCCAGCAGTGGGTTTAGGACAGATACGCAGTATTTT | CASSGFRTDTQYF
TRBJ2-7 | TRBV18 | . | . | TGTGCCAGCTCAACACTTGGACCTTCTTACGAGCAGTACTTC | CASSTLGPSYEQYF
TRBJ2-2 | TRBV7-9 | . | TRBD1 | TGTGCCAGCAGCTTAAAGCCGACAGGGGTGGGCAGAACCGGGGAGCTGTTTTTT | CASSLKPTGVGRTGELFF
TRBJ1-2 | TRBV5-4 | . | TRBD1 | TGTGCCAGCAGCAGAACCGGGACAGGGGGCGCAGGGGGTGACTATGGCTACACCTTC | CASSRTGTGGAGGDYGYTF
TRBJ2-1 | TRBV5-8 | . | TRBD2 | TGTGCCAGCAGCCGGATCTCGGGGAGGGCAGGGAATGAGCAGTTCTTC | CASSRISGRAGNEQFF
TRBJ2-7 | TRBV4-1 | . | . | TGCGCCAGCAGCCAAGATCCTCATTCCTACGAGCAGTACTTC | CASSQDPHSYEQYF
TRBJ2-7 | TRBV5-1 | . | TRBD2 | TGCGCCAGCAGCTTGGGTCGGGCGGGAGGTTCCTACGAGCAGTACTTC | CASSLGRAGGSYEQYF
TRBJ1-6 | TRBV27 | once | . | TGTGCCAGCAGTGGGTTCGGCCGGGGCAGAAATTCACCCCTCCACTTT | CASSGFGRGRNSPLHF
TRBJ2-7 | TRBV18 | . | . | TGTGCCAGCTCACCAATTTTACCCGAAGGGGGGGACGAGCAGTACTTC | CASSPILPEGGDEQYF
TRBJ2-7 | TRBV9 | . | TRBD1 | TGTGCCAGCAGCCCGAGGACAGGACCCTACGAGCAGTACTTC | CASSPRTGPYEQYF
TRBJ1-2 | TRBV28 | . | . | TGTGCCAGCAGTTTGATAGGACCCAAGAGCTATGGCTACACCTTC | CASSLIGPKSYGYTF
TRBJ2-2 | TRBV5-1 | . | TRBD2 | TGCGCCAGCAGCCGGGGACTAGCGACCGGGGAGCTGTTTTTT | CASSRGLATGELFF
TRBJ1-6 | TRBV7-3 | . | . | TGTGCCAGCAGCCTTAACAGGGAATCACCCCTCCACTTT | CASSLNRESPLHF
TRBJ2-5 | TRBV5-1 | . | TRBD2 | TGCGCCAGCAGCTTGGTTTCGGGGGGAGAGACCCAGTACTTC | CASSLVSGGETQYF
TRBJ2-7 | TRBV7-9 | . | TRBD1 | TGTGCCAGCAGCCCGGGGACAGGCCGCGAGCAGTACTTC | CASSPGTGREQYF
TRBJ1-5 | TRBV6-6 | . | . | TGTGCCAGCAGTTACTGGTCCGGGGGGGTGACTCAGCCCCAGCATTTT | CASSYWSGGVTQPQHF
TRBJ2-7 | TRBV7-2 | . | . | TGTGCCAGCAGCTTAGCCGGGACTGCGAGCTCCTACGAGCAGTACTTC | CASSLAGTASSYEQYF
TRBJ2-1 | TRBV4-2 | . | . | TGTGCCAGCAGCCAAATCCCAGCGGCAACCTACAATGAGCAGTTCTTC | CASSQIPAATYNEQFF
TRBJ2-7 | TRBV2 | . | . | TGTGCCAGCAGGGTCTACAGGGAATACCCCTACGAGCAGTACTTC | CASRVYREYPYEQYF
TRBJ2-7 | TRBV6-1 | . | TRBD2 | TGTGCCAGCAGACCGCTAGCGGTGGGCTACGAGCAGTACTTC | CASRPLAVGYEQYF
TRBJ2-2 | TRBV18 | . | TRBD1 | TGTGCCAGCTCACCGACAGGGACAGAGCTGTTTTTT | CASSPTGTELFF
TRBJ1-1 | TRBV5-1 | . | TRBD1 | TGCGCCAGCAGCTTGGTGACAGGGGGCCCGAACACTGAAGCTTTCTTT | CASSLVTGGPNTEAFF
TRBJ2-5 | TRBV28 | . | . | TGTGCCAGCAGTTTCGTCAGGGCCCAAGAGACCCAGTACTTC | CASSFVRAQETQYF
TRBJ2-3 | TRBV6-1 | . | . | TGTGCCAGCAGTGCGGCAGGGAGAAATACGCAGTATTTT | CASSAAGRNTQYF
TRBJ1-1 | TRBV12-5 | . | . | TGTGCTAGTGGCCTTGGGCTTAACACTGAAGCTTTCTTT | CASGLGLNTEAFF
TRBJ2-7 | TRBV29-1 | . | . | TGCAGCGTCGCGGTGAGGAGTCTTGAGCAGTACTTC | CSVAVRSLEQYF
TRBJ1-1 | TRBV6-1 | . | TRBD1 | TGTGCCAGCAGTGAACCCGACAGGGCCACTGAAGCTTTCTTT | CASSEPDRATEAFF
TRBJ2-6 | TRBV5-8 | . | . | TGTGCCAGCAGCTTGGTATGGGGGCCCCGCTCTGGGGCCAACGTCCTGACTTTC | CASSLVWGPRSGANVLTF
TRBJ2-5 | TRBV2 | . | TRBD2 | TGTGCCAGCAGTGAAGTGACTAGCGGGGGAGAGACCCAGTACTTC | CASSEVTSGGETQYF
TRBJ1-5 | TRBV7-2 | . | . | TGTGCCAGCAGCTTAAAGGGGCTTCCCCAGCATTTT | CASSLKGLPQHF
TRBJ2-1 | TRBV25-1 | few | . | TGTGCCAGCAGTGAATCTGTGCTCTGGGGTGATGAGCAGTTCTTC | CASSESVLWGDEQFF
TRBJ2-1 | TRBV5-1 | . | . | TGCGCCAGCAGAATGGACAATGAGCAGTTCTTC | CASRMDNEQFF
TRBJ2-7 | TRBV18 | . | . | TGTGCCAGCTCACCGGTCGGGACCCGTTACGAGCAGTACTTC | CASSPVGTRYEQYF
TRBJ1-3 | TRBV7-8 | . | . | TGTGCCAGCAGCCGGGGGAGCTCTGGAAACACCATATATTTT | CASSRGSSGNTIYF
TRBJ1-2 | TRBV28 | . | . | TGTGCCAGCAGTTTAAGGAGGGAAAACACCTTC | CASSLRRENTF
TRBJ1-2 | TRBV5-1 | . | . | TGCGCCAGCAGCCAGGAGGACCGGTACTATGGCTACACCTTC | CASSQEDRYYGYTF
TRBJ2-5 | TRBV28 | . | . | TGTGCCAGCAGTTCCCTCGGAGCGGGTTATGGAGAGACCCAGTACTTC | CASSSLGAGYGETQYF
TRBJ1-1 | TRBV7-3 | once | . | TGTGCCAGCAGCTTCAGTCAGGGAGGCACTGAAGCTTTCTTT | CASSFSQGGTEAFF
TRBJ2-6 | TRBV7-9 | . | . | TGTGCCAGCAGCTTAGAGTGGTACTCTGGGGCCAACGTCCTGACTTTC | CASSLEWYSGANVLTF
TRBJ2-7 | TRBV7-6 | . | TRBD1 | TGTGCCAGCAGCTTAGACGTCAGGGGGTCAACCTACGAGCAGTACTTC | CASSLDVRGSTYEQYF
TRBJ2-1 | TRBV28 | once | TRBD2 | TGTGCGGCGGGGGGCAGTTACAATGAGCAGTTCTTC | CAAGGSYNEQFF
TRBJ1-5 | TRBV30 | . | . | TGTGCCTGGAGTGTTCTTAGCAATCAGCCCCAGCATTTT | CAWSVLSNQPQHF
TRBJ2-1 | TRBV28 | once | . | TGTGCCAGCAGTTCCCCTGGAGGGGCCTACAATGAGCAGTTCTTC | CASSSPGGAYNEQFF
TRBJ2-7 | TRBV28 | once | TRBD1 | TGTGCCAGCAGTTCTCCGGGACAGTCCTACGAGCAGTACTTC | CASSSPGQSYEQYF